Each of the 23 T cell receptor beta chains below was sequenced from the same sample in a study of cytomegalovirus exposure and HLA in healthy donors. PCR involved 60 Vbeta and 13 Jbeta primers. This table comes from immunoSEQ multiplex PCR, and its TCRdb copy is limited to in-frame clones, with some not included. The data show roughly 100,000 clones, 73% seen once. Sequencing was carried out using PBMCs. Receptors originate from a middle-aged man in good health and CMV-seronegative.

This clone appeared a few times. The chain links TRBV4-3 to TRBJ2-7; the match to TRBD2 covers 10 bases. The CDR3 contains 15 residues. Losses at the gene ends were 3 bases for V and 3 bases for J; bases not matched to a gene: 5. Germline CDR1 LGHNA, CDR2 YSLEER. CDR3 DNA: TGCGCCAGCAGCCAGGCACTAGCGGGGAACTACGAGCAGTACTTC. It encodes CASSQALAGNYEQYF.

V gene TRBV7-6 combines with J gene TRBJ2-7; 9 bases fit TRBD2. Losses at the gene ends were 6 bases for V and 0 bases for J; bases not matched to a gene: 12. Germline CDR1 reads SGHVS; CDR2 reads FNYEAQ. The CDR3 runs to 17 residues. The CDR3 sequence is CASRSISLAGVSYEQYF. CDR3 bases: TGTGCCAGCAGATCGATCTCCTTAGCGGGGGTCTCCTACGAGCAGTACTTC.

The chain is built from TRBV6-6 and TRBJ2-5, with 12 bases fitting TRBD1. The germline CDR1 and CDR2 sequences are MNHNY and SVGAGI (reference sequence). The CDR3 is 15 residues long. Trimming removed 6 bases from V and 5 bases from J; junction bases left unmatched: 7. CDR3 coding DNA: TGTGCCAGCAGCCCGGGGACAGGGGGCACGGAGACCCAGTACTTC. Protein product: CASSPGTGGTETQYF.

The chain employs TRBV19 and TRBJ1-5, with 7 bases matching TRBD1. CDR3 size: 13 residues. Per the germline V gene, CDR1 is LNHDA and CDR2 is SQIVND (reference sequence). V shed 5 bases, J shed 8 bases, and the junction held 6 bases outside the gene matches. As DNA, the CDR3 is TGTGCCAGTAGTTGGGACAGTGAAAAGCCCCAGCATTTT. Amino acid sequence: CASSWDSEKPQHF.

The V call is TRBV7-8, the J call TRBJ1-5; a weak D match, TRBD1 (6 bases). This CDR3 contains 16 residues. The germline CDR1 and CDR2 sequences are SGHVS and FQNEAQ. V was pared by 3 bases and J by 3 bases, with 15 bases between. The CDR3 DNA sequence: TGTGCCAGCAGCTTTATGGGGACACGGTTCAATCAGCCCCAGCATTTT. The encoded protein is CASSFMGTRFNQPQHF.

This sequence joins TRBV5-4 and TRBJ2-3; D is unresolved. The CDR3 length is 13 residues. Germline V gene data show CDR1 as SGHNT and CDR2 as YYREEE (reference sequence). V dropped 3 bases and J dropped 1 base, with 6 bases sitting between them. The DNA for the CDR3 is TGTGCCAGCAGCTCGGTTGGCACAGATACGCAGTATTTT. Residues: CASSSVGTDTQYF. The full variable domain, completed using reference TRBV5-4 and TRBJ2-3, is ETGVTQSPTHLIKTRGQQVTLRCSSQSGHNTVSWYQQALGQGPQFIFQYYREEENGRGNFPPRFSGLQFPNYSSELNVNALELDDSALYLCASSSVGTDTQYFGPGTRLTVL.

In its sample, this clone was seen once. The V and J genes are TRBV30 and TRBJ1-1; D gene uncertain. The CDR3 is 13 amino acids. Germline CDR1 reads GTSNPN; CDR2 reads SVGIG (reference sequence). V was shortened by 4 bases and J by 1 base, with 10 bases between the two germline ends. The CDR3 loop reads CAWNLDRNTEAFF. The CDR3 DNA is TGTGCCTGGAACCTAGACCGGAACACTGAAGCTTTCTTT.

V gene TRBV25-1 combines with J gene TRBJ1-1, with TRBD1 identical over 9 bases. J gave up 7 bases and V 5 bases, and 17 bases lay outside the gene matches. Germline assignment: CDR1 MGHDK and CDR2 SYGVNS. The CDR3 length is 17 residues. In DNA, the CDR3 is TGTGCCAGCAGTTCGAATTGGGGACAGGGAGGTTGGGGTGAAGCTTTCTTT. It yields the protein CASSSNWGQGGWGEAFF.

This clone was recorded only once. J is TRBJ1-4 and V is TRBV5-1; D is uncertain. Germline values: CDR1 SGHRS, CDR2 YFSETQ. V lost 0 bases, J lost 7 bases, and 7 bases lay in between. There are 13 residues in the CDR3. The CDR3 DNA follows: TGCGCCAGCAGCTTGGGCACCAGTGAAAAACTGTTTTTT. Translating gives CASSLGTSEKLFF.

The rearrangement links TRBV19 to TRBJ1-1; TRBD1 is a possible D gene (6 bases). Germline CDR1 reads LNHDA; CDR2 reads SQIVND (reference sequence). With 3 bases removed from V and 5 bases from J, the gap between germline ends came to 13 bases. This CDR3 is 14 amino acids long. This chain's CDR3 is CASSMIQGGTEAFF. The CDR3 nucleotides are TGTGCCAGTAGTATGATACAGGGCGGGACTGAAGCTTTCTTT.

Comments on this clone: The sample carries other DNA sequences with the same CDR3. The CDR3 sequence is CASSFGSGGDSPLHF. The CDR3 DNA reads TGTGCCAGCAGTTTTGGGTCAGGGGGCGATTCACCCCTCCACTTT. The chain uses TRBV6-6 and TRBJ1-6; 8 nucleotides match TRBD1. The CDR3 totals 15 residues. CDR1 is MNHNY and CDR2 is SVGAGI in the germline V gene (reference sequence). Unmatched junction bases numbered 7, after V lost 4 bases and J lost 8 bases.

The chain has TRBV7-8 and TRBJ1-5, with 9 bases fitting TRBD1. The CDR3 sequence is 14 residues long. In germline, CDR1 is SGHVS, CDR2 FQNEAQ. V was pared by 5 bases and J by 5 bases, with 4 bases of the junction left unmatched. In nucleotides, the CDR3 is TGTGCCAGCAGCAGGGACAGGGTGGATCAGCCCCAGCATTTT. Translated: CASSRDRVDQPQHF.

The CDR3 nucleotides read TGTGCCAGCAGTTTCCCTAGCGGGGTGTACGAGCAGTACTTC. Its translation is CASSFPSGVYEQYF. The chain is built from TRBV28 and TRBJ2-7; 9 positions match TRBD2. With 3 bases clipped from V and 4 bases from J, the junction kept 4 bases outside the gene matches. Germline V gives CDR1 MDHEN, CDR2 SYDVKM. This CDR3 contains 14 residues. The variable domain in full, completed from reference TRBV28 and TRBJ2-7, reads DVKVTQSSRYLVKRTGEKVFLECVQDMDHENMFWYRQDPGLGLRLIYFSYDVKMKEKGDIPEGYSVSREKKERFSLILESASTNQTSMYLCASSFPSGVYEQYFGPGTRLTVT.

This clone occurred once. CDR3 sequence (DNA): TGTGCCAGCAGTTTAACGGGGGCCTACGAGCAGTACTTC. It codes for CASSLTGAYEQYF. The rearrangement uses TRBV27 and TRBJ2-7, with a possible D match to TRBD2 (6 bases). Looked up from germline, CDR1 is MNHEY and CDR2 is SMNVEV (reference sequence). CDR3 size: 13 residues. V lost 2 bases and J 2 bases, leaving 7 bases between the germline ends.

The CDR3 is CASSAQGEDTQYF. The CDR3 nucleotides read TGTGCCAGCAGTGCTCAGGGGGAAGATACGCAGTATTTT. This chain uses TRBV6-1 with TRBJ2-3; 7 positions match TRBD1. The ends lost 4 bases at V and 5 bases at J; junction bases unmatched: 3. This CDR3 has 13 amino acids. Germline V CDR1 and CDR2: MNHNS, SASEGT.

V gene TRBV5-6 combines with J gene TRBJ1-2; 7 bases are shared with TRBD1. Germline CDR1 and CDR2: SGHDT and YYEEEE. Losses at the gene ends were 3 bases for V and 3 bases for J; bases not matched to a gene: 8. This CDR3 is built from 15 residues. Here the CDR3 reads CASSSAQQGHYGYTF. In DNA, the CDR3 is TGTGCCAGCAGCTCCGCTCAACAGGGGCACTATGGCTACACCTTC.

The chain is built from TRBV2 and TRBJ2-1; 11 bases fit TRBD2. Germline loops: CDR1 SNHLY, CDR2 FYNNEI. The CDR3 is 17 residues long. The V and J ends lost 6 bases and 2 bases, in that order; junction bases with no gene match: 9. In DNA form, the CDR3 reads TGTGCCAGCAGGAAAGATATAGCGGGGGGGGCCTACAATGAGCAGTTCTTC. Encoded protein: CASRKDIAGGAYNEQFF. The full variable domain, with the rest looked up from reference TRBV2 and TRBJ2-1, is EPEVTQTPSHQVTQMGQEVILRCVPISNHLYFYWYRQILGQKVEFLVSFYNNEISEKSEIFDDQFSVERPDGSNFTLKIRSTKLEDSAMYFCASRKDIAGGAYNEQFFGPGTRLTVL.

The chain recombines TRBV28 with TRBJ1-5; 8 bases agree with TRBD1. The CDR3 is 16 residues long. Per the germline V gene, CDR1 is MDHEN and CDR2 is SYDVKM. The V and J ends lost 2 bases and 6 bases, in that order; junction bases with no gene match: 9. The DNA of the CDR3 is TGTGCCAGCAGTTTACCCTCGACAGGGGAGGGTCAGCCCCAGCATTTT. It translates to CASSLPSTGEGQPQHF.

This chain uses TRBV27 with TRBJ2-7; 7 bases fit TRBD1. In germline, CDR1 is MNHEY, CDR2 SMNVEV (reference sequence). The V and J ends lost 2 bases and 1 base, in that order; junction bases with no gene match: 8. The CDR3 runs 16 residues. In DNA, the CDR3 is TGTGCCAGCAGTTTAGGTTCCAGGGGGATATCCTACGAGCAGTACTTC. Translating gives CASSLGSRGISYEQYF.

This clone was counted once. This chain links TRBV7-6 with TRBJ2-1, with TRBD1 matching 8 bases. The V segment lost 0 bases and the J segment 6 bases; nucleotides outside the gene matches: 10. The germline V gene has CDR1 SGHVS and CDR2 FNYEAQ. This CDR3 has 17 residues. The CDR3 region is CASSLASQGAFLNEQFF. CDR3 bases: TGTGCCAGCAGCTTAGCGTCGCAGGGGGCTTTTCTCAATGAGCAGTTCTTC.

The CDR3 region is CASSLEVRGPTGELFF. CDR3 in DNA: TGTGCCAGCAGCTTAGAGGTGCGGGGGCCCACCGGGGAGCTGTTTTTT. The rearrangement uses TRBV7-6 and TRBJ2-2; D possibly corresponds to TRBD2 (7 bases). CDR3 size: 16 residues. Germline V gives CDR1 SGHVS, CDR2 FNYEAQ. Trimming shortened V by 1 base and J by 4 bases, and 13 bases separated the two germline ends.

This clone came up once. J is TRBJ1-1 and V is TRBV7-8; unclear D gene. CDR3 length: 14 amino acids. V was shortened by 5 bases and J by 3 bases, with 13 bases between the two germline ends. Per the germline V gene, CDR1 is SGHVS and CDR2 is FQNEAQ. The CDR3: CASSIPGDDTEAFF. DNA of the CDR3: TGTGCCAGCAGCATCCCAGGCGATGACACTGAAGCTTTCTTT.

The table lists this clone with a few counts. This rearrangement joins TRBV9 to TRBJ2-7; TRBD1 is a possible D gene (5 bases). The CDR3 loop spans 14 amino acids. V was trimmed by 0 bases and J by 3 bases, leaving 10 bases between them. The V gene's germline CDR1 is SGDLS and CDR2 YYNGEE. DNA for the CDR3: TGTGCCAGCAGCGTAGGGTCAGGGCGCTACGAGCAGTACTTC. Protein sequence: CASSVGSGRYEQYF. The full variable domain, rest sourced from reference TRBV9 and TRBJ2-7, is DSGVTQTPKHLITATGQRVTLRCSPRSGDLSVYWYQQSLDQGLQFLIQYYNGEERAKGNILERFSAQQFPDLHSELNLSSLELGDSALYFCASSVGSGRYEQYFGPGTRLTVT.